The 26 T cell receptor beta chains below come from one sample, sequenced in a study of T cells after yellow fever vaccination. From the 5' RACE reads, TCRdb called clonotypes with MiXCR, one entry per CDR3 protein. The table records more than 300,000 distinct CDR3 sequences, 9.5% to 12% of them present only once. The sample in question was CD4+ T cells sorted from PBMCs, obtained 45 days after the yellow fever booster vaccination. Every receptor here comes from a man younger than 35 who received the YFV17D yellow fever vaccine.

This clonotype was seen only a few times. The J gene is TRBJ1-2, the V gene TRBV7-2; unclear D gene. V lost 1 base and J lost 6, with 12 bases in between. Germline V lookup: CDR1 SGHTA, CDR2 FQGNSA. This CDR3 comprises 14 residues. CDR3 sequence (DNA): TGTGCCAGCAGCTTAGGAGGGAGGTCCAATGGCTACACCTTC. Its translation: CASSLGGRSNGYTF.

Many counts were recorded for this clonotype. The chain carries TRBV7-8 and TRBJ1-5, with 7 bases aligning to TRBD1. Per germline, CDR1 SGHVS and CDR2 FQNEAQ. The CDR3 loop spans 15 amino acids. V lost 5 bases, J lost 4 bases, and 8 bases stayed unmatched. The CDR3: CASSPNRGPNQPQHF. CDR3 DNA sequence: TGTGCCAGCAGCCCGAACAGGGGTCCGAATCAGCCCCAGCATTTT.

This clonotype was picked up a small number of times. The chain links TRBV4-1 to TRBJ2-1; D is perhaps TRBD1 (6 bases). This CDR3 has 16 residues. Germline assignment: CDR1 MGHRA and CDR2 YSYEKL. The V gene lost 3 bases and the J gene lost 6 bases, with 18 bases spanning the gap. The CDR3 coding sequence is TGCGCCAGCAGCCATCCCACAGGGAAAGTCGGCAATGAGCAGTTCTTC. It yields the protein CASSHPTGKVGNEQFF.

The rearrangement uses TRBV3-1 and TRBJ2-7, with unresolved D. Germline CDR1 is LGHDT and CDR2 is YNNKEL (reference sequence). Trimming stripped 1 base from V and 0 bases from J, with 7 bases between. CDR3 length equals 14 residues. CDR3: CASSQGWGSYEQYF. The CDR3 nucleotides read TGTGCCAGCAGCCAAGGATGGGGCTCCTACGAGCAGTACTTC.

This clonotype has only a few counts. CDR3 residues: CASTPDNSYEQYF. CDR3 bases: TGTGCCAGCACCCCGGACAACTCCTACGAGCAGTACTTC. The rearrangement uses TRBV2 and TRBJ2-7; tentatively, D is TRBD1 (5 bases). The CDR3 loop spans 13 amino acids. Germline values: CDR1 SNHLY, CDR2 FYNNEI. Trimming removed 7 bases at V and 0 bases at J, with 10 bases between. The full variable domain, its missing parts supplied by reference TRBV2 and TRBJ2-7, is EPEVTQTPSHQVTQMGQEVILRCVPISNHLYFYWYRQILGQKVEFLVSFYNNEISEKSEIFDDQFSVERPDGSNFTLKIRSTKLEDSAMYFCASTPDNSYEQYFGPGTRLTVT.

This clonotype was counted at least ten times. V is TRBV5-1 and J is TRBJ2-5, with D perhaps given as TRBD1 or TRBD2 (5 bases each). This CDR3 comprises 15 residues. Trimming stripped 4 bases from V and 1 base from J, with 14 bases between. Germline V gene lookup returns CDR1 SGHRS and CDR2 YFSETQ. In DNA form, the CDR3 reads TGCGCCAGCAGCCTGACCGGGGCCATCCAAGAGACCCAGTACTTC. It yields the protein CASSLTGAIQETQYF.

V usage is TRBV5-1 and J usage is TRBJ2-7; the match to TRBD2 covers 11 bases. Germline trimming cut 1 base from V and 3 bases from J; bases unmatched to any gene: 12. Looked up from germline, CDR1 is SGHRS and CDR2 is YFSETQ. The CDR3 sequence is 18 residues long. The CDR3 DNA follows: TGCGCCAGCAGCTTGCCGGACAGGCCGGGACTAGCGGTCTACGAGCAGTACTTC. Protein: CASSLPDRPGLAVYEQYF. The complete variable domain, with remaining parts taken from reference TRBV5-1 and TRBJ2-7, reads KAGVTQTPRYLIKTRGQQVTLSCSPISGHRSVSWYQQTPGQGLQFLFEYFSETQRNKGNFPGRFSGRQFSNSRSEMNVSTLELGDSALYLCASSLPDRPGLAVYEQYFGPGTRLTVT.

A few counts support this clonotype. The chain employs TRBV4-1 and TRBJ2-5, with D tentatively TRBD2 (6 bases). The CDR3 covers 14 residues. Germline lookup yields CDR1 MGHRA and CDR2 YSYEKL. V dropped 3 bases and J dropped 5 bases, with 13 bases sitting between them. The CDR3 spells CASSQEGQGETQYF. CDR3 DNA sequence: TGCGCCAGCAGCCAGGAGGGGCAAGGCGAGACCCAGTACTTC.

There are many counts of this clonotype. The chain's CDR3 is CSARQGARTDTQYF. CDR3 nucleotide sequence: TGCAGTGCTAGGCAGGGGGCGCGAACAGATACGCAGTATTTT. The rearrangement links TRBV20-1 to TRBJ2-3, with TRBD1 matching 8 bases. Germline CDR1 is DFQATT and CDR2 is SNEGSKA (reference sequence). This CDR3 is 14 amino acids long. The V segment lost 3 bases and the J segment 3 bases; nucleotides outside the gene matches: 5.

The gene calls are TRBV18 and TRBJ2-7; no firm D call. Trimming shortened V by 3 bases and J by 6 bases, and 6 bases separated the two germline ends. The CDR3 is 11 amino acids. Germline CDR1 is KGHSH and CDR2 is LQKENI. The CDR3 DNA sequence: TGTGCCAGCTCACCGGGTGGCGAGCAGTACGTC. This encodes CASSPGGEQYV.

This clonotype occurred a few times. The rearrangement joins TRBV13 to TRBJ2-2, with 9 bases fitting TRBD1. CDR3 length: 16 residues. Germline V gene data show CDR1 as PRHDT and CDR2 as FYEKMQ (reference sequence). The J segment lost 4 bases and the V segment lost 5 bases, leaving 8 bases of the junction unmatched. The CDR3 loop is CASSPWTGDLTGELFF. The CDR3 region has the DNA TGTGCCAGCAGCCCTTGGACAGGGGATCTCACCGGGGAGCTGTTTTTT.

V usage is TRBV19 and J usage is TRBJ1-5, with D possibly matching TRBD1 (6 bases). Germline-derived CDR1 and CDR2 are LNHDA and SQIVND (reference sequence). The CDR3 spans 15 residues. The V end was cut by 5 bases, the J end by 7 bases, with 18 bases between. The CDR3 loop is CASSASGGPGQPQHF. The CDR3 DNA is TGTGCCAGTAGTGCCTCCGGGGGGCCGGGGCAGCCCCAGCATTTT.

This clonotype came up a few times. This chain links TRBV7-3 with TRBJ2-2; possible D gene TRBD2, 6 bases. The germline V gene encodes CDR1 SGHTA and CDR2 FQGTGA. CDR3 length: 16 residues. Trimming pared 4 bases from V and 4 bases from J, leaving 16 bases between. CDR3 amino acids: CASSSGTQASTGELFF. CDR3 bases: TGTGCCAGCAGCTCGGGGACTCAGGCTAGCACCGGGGAGCTGTTTTTT.

The rearrangement uses TRBV7-9 and TRBJ2-1; no reliable D call. The CDR3 extends over 14 amino acids. Trimming cost V 2 bases and J 8 bases, with 13 bases left between them. The germline gives CDR1 SEHNR, CDR2 FQNEAQ (reference sequence). CDR3 bases: TGTGCCAGCAGCTTACGGACGGAGTCCCATGAGCAGTTCTTC. Translated, it gives CASSLRTESHEQFF.

This clonotype was seen a few times. The chain links TRBV7-9 to TRBJ2-5; no clear D gene. V was pared by 2 bases and J by 1 base, with 11 bases between. CDR1 and CDR2 (germline): SEHNR, FQNEAQ (reference sequence). There are 15 residues in the CDR3. DNA of the CDR3: TGTGCCAGCAGCTTAATGGGGTCAGCCCAAGAGACCCAGTACTTC. It translates to CASSLMGSAQETQYF.

The chain links TRBV5-6 to TRBJ1-1; no clear D. Trimming shortened V by 0 bases and J by 6 bases, and 12 bases separated the two germline ends. Looked up from germline, CDR1 is SGHDT and CDR2 is YYEEEE. CDR3 length equals 14 residues. This CDR3 reads CASSLVQAGAEAFF. The CDR3, as DNA: TGTGCCAGCAGCTTGGTCCAAGCAGGCGCTGAAGCTTTCTTT.

In nucleotides, the CDR3 is TGCAGTGCTAGAGTGGGGACAGGGGGCGATAATTCACCCCTCCACTTT. Amino acids: CSARVGTGGDNSPLHF. The chain carries TRBV20-1 and TRBJ1-6; TRBD1 aligns across 12 bases. With 1 base clipped from V and 5 bases from J, the junction kept 3 bases outside the gene matches. The CDR3 runs 16 residues. Germline lookup yields CDR1 DFQATT and CDR2 SNEGSKA (reference sequence).

The genes are TRBV6-2 or TRBV6-3 and TRBJ2-1; TRBD2 might be the D (5 bases). Deletions cut 6 bases from V and 1 base from J, with 10 bases between. CDR1 is MNHEY, CDR2 SVGEGT, per germline. CDR3 length equals 14 residues. The CDR3, as DNA: TGTGCCAGCAGGGAGGCCGGATCCTACAATGAGCAGTTCTTC. It encodes CASREAGSYNEQFF.

The V gene is TRBV19, the J gene TRBJ2-7; TRBD1 matches at 7 bases. Germline CDR1 LNHDA, CDR2 SQIVND (reference sequence). The CDR3 consists of 13 residues. V shed 0 bases and J 6 bases; nucleotides not matched to a gene: 2. CDR3 nucleotides: TGTGCCAGTAGTATAGAGGCAGGGGGCGAGCAGTACGTC. Translated, it gives CASSIEAGGEQYV.

This clonotype was counted a few times. This chain joins TRBV20-1 and TRBJ1-2; D is ambiguous. The CDR3 length is 14 residues. Trimming removed 1 base at V and 4 bases at J, with 13 bases between. The germline CDR1 and CDR2 sequences are DFQATT and SNEGSKA (reference sequence). CDR3 bases: TGCAGTGCTAGAGCGAGCAGCTCGGGCTATGGCTACACCTTC. This gives the protein CSARASSSGYGYTF.

This clonotype was picked up a small number of times. This chain connects TRBV5-1 to TRBJ1-1, with a weak D call TRBD1 (5 bases). The V end lost 4 bases, the J end lost 0 bases, and 16 bases lay between the germline ends. The CDR3 covers 16 residues. Germline V gives CDR1 SGHRS, CDR2 YFSETQ. The chain's CDR3 is CASSLGRGTLNTEAFF. The CDR3 DNA reads as TGCGCCAGCAGCCTGGGACGGGGGACCTTGAACACTGAAGCTTTCTTT. Together with reference TRBV5-1 and TRBJ1-1, the CDR3 gives the full variable domain: KAGVTQTPRYLIKTRGQQVTLSCSPISGHRSVSWYQQTPGQGLQFLFEYFSETQRNKGNFPGRFSGRQFSNSRSEMNVSTLELGDSALYLCASSLGRGTLNTEAFFGQGTRLTVV.

There are a few counts of this clonotype. This rearrangement joins TRBV6-2 or TRBV6-3 to TRBJ2-5; D is possibly TRBD1 (5 bases). Germline CDR1 is MNHEY and CDR2 is SVGEGT. V lost 5 bases and J lost 1, with 14 bases in between. CDR3 length: 15 amino acids. The CDR3 DNA is TGTGCCAGCAGTAGCGTGGCTGGGGCCCAAGAGACCCAGTACTTC. Translating gives CASSSVAGAQETQYF.

The rearrangement uses TRBV12-3 or TRBV12-4 and TRBJ1-1; D might be TRBD1 (5 bases). The CDR3 consists of 12 residues. The V end was cut by 8 bases, the J end by 1 base, with 8 bases between. CDR3 residues: CASGTQNTEAFF. DNA for the CDR3: TGTGCCAGCGGGACCCAGAACACTGAAGCTTTCTTT.

This clonotype was seen many times. The chain employs TRBV20-1 and TRBJ2-3, with TRBD2 matching over 7 bases. CDR3 length equals 14 residues. The germline gives CDR1 DFQATT, CDR2 SNEGSKA (reference sequence). V lost 2 bases and J lost 5; bases outside the gene matches: 7. The CDR3 coding sequence is TGCAGTGCTAGACCAGCGGGGTCGAGAGATACGCAGTATTTT. Protein sequence: CSARPAGSRDTQYF.

This clonotype was seen many times. This chain links TRBV18 with TRBJ2-7; D gene ambiguous. Between the trimmed V and J ends, which lost 2 bases and 9 bases, there was a span of 14 bases. The CDR3 loop spans 13 amino acids. Germline CDR1 and CDR2: KGHSH and LQKENI. The CDR3 region is CASSPYSEEVQYF. As DNA, the CDR3 is TGTGCCAGCTCACCATACAGTGAGGAAGTGCAGTACTTC. Using reference TRBV18 and TRBJ2-7 for the parts outside the CDR3, the full variable domain is NAGVMQNPRHLVRRRGQEARLRCSPMKGHSHVYWYRQLPEEGLKFMVYLQKENIIDESGMPKERFSAEFPKEGPSILRIQQVVRGDSAAYFCASSPYSEEVQYFGPGTRLTVT.

This chain links TRBV7-2 with TRBJ2-7; 10 bases line up with TRBD1. Losses at the gene ends were 1 base for V and 6 bases for J; bases not matched to a gene: 3. In germline, CDR1 is SGHTA, CDR2 FQGNSA. The CDR3 contains 14 residues. Here the CDR3 reads CASSLGDRGAEQYV. The DNA of the CDR3 is TGTGCCAGCAGCTTAGGGGACAGGGGTGCCGAGCAGTACGTC.